The 21 T cell receptor beta chains listed next were all sequenced from one sample in a study of cytomegalovirus exposure and HLA in healthy donors. The PCR had 60 Vbeta and 13 Jbeta primers. Method: immunoSEQ multiplex PCR; TCRdb's copy keeps in-frame clones and lacks some. This table holds tens of thousands of clones, more than 55% found once. Sequencing used PBMCs. The receptors were gathered from a human donor in good health.

The chain is built from TRBV18 and TRBJ1-2, with D possibly matching TRBD1 (5 bases). Germline V CDR1 and CDR2: KGHSH, LQKENI. The CDR3 runs 14 residues. Between the trimmed V and J ends, which lost 3 bases and 0 bases, there was a span of 8 bases. In DNA form, the CDR3 reads TGTGCCAGCTCACCCTCGACAGCTAACTATGGCTACACCTTC. It yields the protein CASSPSTANYGYTF.

V usage is TRBV11-3 and J usage is TRBJ2-5; D gene uncertain. Looked up from germline, CDR1 is SGHNT and CDR2 is YENEEA. CDR3 size: 13 residues. The V end lost 5 bases, the J end lost 2 bases, and 9 bases lay between the germline ends. For the CDR3, the DNA is TGTGCCAGCAGCCCCCCCGGGCAAGAGACCCAGTACTTC. Protein product: CASSPPGQETQYF. The full variable domain, in which reference TRBV11-3 and TRBJ2-5 provide the parts outside the CDR3, is EAGVVQSPRYKIIEKKQPVAFWCNPISGHNTLYWYLQNLGQGPELLIRYENEEAVDDSQLPKDRFSAERLKGVDSTLKIQPAELGDSAVYLCASSPPGQETQYFGPGTRLLVL.

The chain links TRBV6-1 to TRBJ2-5; no firm D call. The better agreement between TRBJ2-7 and the DNA end casts doubt on the J call. This CDR3 region has 12 residues. Germline V gene lookup returns CDR1 MNHNS and CDR2 SASEGT. CDR3 loop: CASSAHSYEQYF. CDR3 nucleotides: TGTGCCAGCAGTGCCCACTCCTACGAGCAGTACTTC.

V usage is TRBV19 and J usage is TRBJ2-1; D gene ambiguous. V lost 3 bases and J lost 5, with 11 bases in between. The CDR3 extends over 14 amino acids. Germline-derived CDR1 and CDR2 are LNHDA and SQIVND (reference sequence). In DNA, the CDR3 is TGTGCCAGTAGTATCTCACTAAGCAACAATGAGCAGTTCTTC. Translation: CASSISLSNNEQFF.

This chain uses TRBV9 with TRBJ1-2; TRBD1 agrees at 7 bases. Germline loops: CDR1 SGDLS, CDR2 YYNGEE. Trimming removed 3 bases from V and 7 bases from J; junction bases left unmatched: 9. There are 14 residues in the CDR3. CDR3 sequence (DNA): TGTGCCAGCAGCGCAGAGGGGGCTCTGGGTGGCTACACCTTC. This encodes CASSAEGALGGYTF.

The chain links TRBV7-2 to TRBJ2-6; 9 bases line up with TRBD2. Germline CDR1 reads SGHTA; CDR2 reads FQGNSA. V dropped 5 bases and J dropped 0; count of bases not matched to a gene: 11. The CDR3 is 19 residues long. CDR3 in DNA: TGTGCCAGCAGCCCTAGGGATAGCGGGGGAACCTCTGGGGCCAACGTCCTGACTTTC. The encoded protein is CASSPRDSGGTSGANVLTF.

This rearrangement joins TRBV11-3 to TRBJ2-1; TRBD2 might be the D (6 bases). The V end lost 1 base, the J end lost 0 bases, and 7 bases lay between the germline ends. In germline, CDR1 is SGHNT, CDR2 YENEEA. This CDR3 contains 15 residues. CDR3 in DNA: TGTGCCAGCAGCTTAGGGGGGGTCTCCTACAATGAGCAGTTCTTC. Translating gives CASSLGGVSYNEQFF. The full variable domain, rest sourced from reference TRBV11-3 and TRBJ2-1, is EAGVVQSPRYKIIEKKQPVAFWCNPISGHNTLYWYLQNLGQGPELLIRYENEEAVDDSQLPKDRFSAERLKGVDSTLKIQPAELGDSAVYLCASSLGGVSYNEQFFGPGTRLTVL.

The V call is TRBV4-1, the J call TRBJ1-5, with no clear D. Trimming took 0 bases from V and 6 from J, leaving 6 bases between them. The CDR3 extends over 13 amino acids. CDR1 is MGHRA, CDR2 YSYEKL, per germline. CDR3 nucleotides: TGCGCCAGCAGCCAAGAGAGGCGTCAGCCCCAGCATTTT. The encoded protein is CASSQERRQPQHF.

This chain joins TRBV27 and TRBJ1-2, with a weak D call TRBD1 (5 bases). Germline V gene data show CDR1 as MNHEY and CDR2 as SMNVEV (reference sequence). Between the trimmed V and J ends, which lost 2 bases and 4 bases, there was a span of 14 bases. The CDR3 contains 15 residues. CDR3 DNA sequence: TGTGCCAGCAGTTTACGGGTCGGGGGGGGCTATGGCTACACCTTC. It is translated as CASSLRVGGGYGYTF.

V and J are TRBV25-1 and TRBJ2-7; 9 bases fit TRBD1. CDR1 and CDR2 from the germline V gene are MGHDK and SYGVNS. V shed 2 bases and J 11 bases; nucleotides not matched to a gene: 4. The CDR3 is made up of 12 amino acids. Written as DNA, the CDR3 is TGTGCCAGCAGTGAACCACAGGGGGCTGAGTACTTC. It specifies CASSEPQGAEYF.

This clone was counted a few times. The chain employs TRBV27 and TRBJ2-2; TRBD2 agrees at 7 bases. Germline V gives CDR1 MNHEY, CDR2 SMNVEV (reference sequence). The J segment lost 3 bases and the V segment lost 6 bases, leaving 7 bases of the junction unmatched. The CDR3 is made up of 15 amino acids. The DNA of the CDR3 is TGTGCCAGCAGAGTTCGGGGGAGGGACACCGGGGAGCTGTTTTTT. Protein: CASRVRGRDTGELFF.

This sequence joins TRBV5-1 and TRBJ1-2, with 7 bases identical to TRBD1. The CDR3 extends over 15 amino acids. The V gene end was trimmed by 0 bases and the J gene end by 2 bases; junction bases not matched to a gene: 4. Germline CDR1 reads SGHRS; CDR2 reads YFSETQ. This CDR3 reads CASSLDRGVNYGYTF. CDR3 in DNA: TGCGCCAGCAGCTTGGACAGGGGCGTAAACTATGGCTACACCTTC.

Worth noting for this clone: The junction does not match germline at one end; this may be a read error. V usage is TRBV7-3 and J usage is TRBJ2-1; D gene uncertain. Per germline, CDR1 SGHTA and CDR2 FQGTGA. This CDR3 is 15 amino acids long. The CDR3 loop reads CAGSLRQRDGDEQFF. DNA for the CDR3: TGTGCCGGCAGCTTGAGGCAACGTGACGGCGATGAGCAGTTCTTC.

V and J are TRBV6-6 and TRBJ2-7; weak D call: TRBD2 (5 bases). The CDR3 covers 12 residues. V lost 6 bases and J 9 bases, leaving 15 bases between the germline ends. CDR1 and CDR2 (germline): MNHNY, SVGAGI (reference sequence). The DNA of the CDR3 is TGTGCCAGCAGCCACCAGGTCGGAGGGCAGTACTTC. This encodes CASSHQVGGQYF.

V gene TRBV27 combines with J gene TRBJ2-1; 7 bases agree with TRBD1. Germline-derived CDR1 and CDR2 are MNHEY and SMNVEV (reference sequence). The junction had 12 bases not matched to a gene; V was cut back by 5 bases and J by 2 bases. The length of the CDR3 is 17 residues. In DNA form, the CDR3 reads TGTGCCAGCAGTCCAAGTTCGGTCCAGGGGGCCTACAATGAGCAGTTCTTC. Its protein product is CASSPSSVQGAYNEQFF.

The chain employs TRBV7-8 and TRBJ2-7; D is ambiguous. The V gene lost 6 bases and the J gene lost 9 bases, with 15 bases spanning the gap. Looked up from germline, CDR1 is SGHVS and CDR2 is FQNEAQ. The CDR3 is 12 amino acids. The CDR3 region is CASSPSQSTQYF. In DNA, the CDR3 is TGTGCCAGCAGTCCTTCACAGAGTACGCAGTACTTC.

The chain is built from TRBV13 and TRBJ1-6; D unresolved. From germline, CDR1 is PRHDT and CDR2 FYEKMQ (reference sequence). Trimming shortened V by 5 bases and J by 0 bases, and 8 bases separated the two germline ends. The CDR3 covers 15 residues. The CDR3 DNA sequence: TGTGCCAGCAGCCACTTGAGCTCCTATAATTCACCCCTCCACTTT. As protein: CASSHLSSYNSPLHF. The variable domain in full, with the rest retrieved from reference TRBV13 and TRBJ1-6, is AAGVIQSPRHLIKEKRETATLKCYPIPRHDTVYWYQQGPGQDPQFLISFYEKMQSDKGSIPDRFSAQQFSDYHSELNMSSLELGDSALYFCASSHLSSYNSPLHFGNGTRLTVT.

In its sample, this clone was seen a few times. The chain has TRBV7-8 and TRBJ2-6, with TRBD1 matching 8 bases. Germline V gene data show CDR1 as SGHVS and CDR2 as FQNEAQ. V shed 5 bases, J shed 0 bases, and the junction held 18 bases outside the gene matches. The CDR3 contains 21 residues. CDR3 residues: CASSNTQGQGTLLSGANVLTF. The DNA for the CDR3 is TGTGCCAGCAGCAATACTCAAGGACAGGGCACACTCCTCTCTGGGGCCAACGTCCTGACTTTC. The full variable domain, rest sourced from reference TRBV7-8 and TRBJ2-6, is GAGVSQSPRYKVAKRGQDVALRCDPISGHVSLFWYQQALGQGPEFLTYFQNEAQLDKSGLPSDRFFAERPEGSVSTLKIQRTQQEDSAVYLCASSNTQGQGTLLSGANVLTFGAGSRLTVL.

The sample holds one count of this clone. This chain joins TRBV7-8 and TRBJ1-2, with a possible D match to TRBD1 (5 bases). CDR1 SGHVS and CDR2 FQNEAQ come from the germline V gene. The CDR3 covers 15 residues. The V end lost 1 base, the J end lost 1 base, and 10 bases lay between the germline ends. The CDR3 nucleotides are TGTGCCAGCAGCTTAGTCACAGGAATTAACTATGGCTACACCTTC. Its protein product is CASSLVTGINYGYTF.

This clone was counted between two and nine times. V gene TRBV29-1 combines with J gene TRBJ2-5, with 7 bases fitting TRBD1. The CDR3 consists of 12 residues. The junction had 6 bases not matched to a gene; V was cut back by 7 bases and J by 4 bases. Germline V CDR1 and CDR2: SQVTM, ANQGSEA. The chain's CDR3 is CSGIRGSETQYF. CDR3 nucleotide sequence: TGCAGCGGAATCAGGGGGTCAGAGACCCAGTACTTC.

The chain carries TRBV5-4 and TRBJ1-5; TRBD1 agrees at 7 bases. CDR3 size: 14 residues. Germline CDR1 and CDR2: SGHNT and YYREEE (reference sequence). J was trimmed by 3 bases and V by 4 bases; bases with no gene match: 4. The CDR3 loop is CASSRGTDNQPQHF. The DNA for the CDR3 is TGTGCCAGCAGCCGGGGGACAGACAATCAGCCCCAGCATTTT. Combining the CDR3 with reference TRBV5-4 and TRBJ1-5 gives the whole variable domain ETGVTQSPTHLIKTRGQQVTLRCSSQSGHNTVSWYQQALGQGPQFIFQYYREEENGRGNFPPRFSGLQFPNYSSELNVNALELDDSALYLCASSRGTDNQPQHFGDGTRLSIL.